This TCR beta chain was documented in a study of T cell repertoires in cytomegalovirus infection (dated by TCRdb to about 2019). Study-wide context: The peptide stimulations were aimed at well-studied HLA-B-restricted epitopes as well as recently identified HLA-C-restricted CMV epitopes, whose presentation resists viral immunomodulation. Donor HLA type was relevant to the analysis, as public TCR beta signatures indicated carriage of CMV infection together with the matching HLA type.

Paper-wide results and their limitations: Carriers of CMV infection plus the relevant HLA type were discriminated by the cumulative frequency of public TCR beta family members in the study cohort and in an independent roughly 400-donor cohort. In the ex vivo response, HLA-C-restricted CMV-specific TCR beta clonotypes were dominant, and in two of eight donors the single most frequent clonotype came from this HLA-C-restricted group.

Worth noting for this clonotype: Its antigen remains undetermined. Base quality data are lacking; no much larger clone is found one base away.

This specimen's treatment or condition label, interpreted: in vitro stimulation with specific CMV peptide epitopes to enrich CMV-specific T cells. Its CDR3 holds 16 amino acids, cysteine through valine. Of the read, only the CDR3 DNA is kept; its 48 bases are in frame from base 1. Trimming removed 1 base from V and 3 bases from J; the gene matches leave 5 bases unexplained. From a lookup of the germline V gene, CDR1 and CDR2 are SGHTA and FQGNSA. Sequencing took place on an Illumina HiSeq 1500. Starting from the raw public reads, TCRdb applied fastp trimming at Q25, assembled clones with MiXCR and retained in-frame beta chains. Identical CDR3 proteins give one entry, which carries the most common genes and DNA. This sample holds 370,000 or so distinct CDR3 sequences; about 35% were observed only once. The ten largest clones represent roughly 14% of the sample.

The starting material was cultured PBMCs, obtained from culture after CMV antigen stimulation. The chain joins TRBV7-2 to TRBJ2-7, and TRBD2 aligns with 11 junction nucleotides. The TCR originated in a human donor in good health (CMV status not recorded). Some clones in this sample may be carry-over from other donors' samples. The CDR3 reads as follows: CASSLGGTSGFYEQYV. In nucleotides, the sequence is TGTGCCAGCAGCTTAGGCGGGACTAGCGGCTTCTACGAGCAGTACGTC.